Below, 15 T cell receptor beta chains from the same sample are listed, as sequenced in a study of blood T cell repertoires in COVID-19. Data came from immunoSEQ multiplex PCR; TCRdb stores just in-frame clones and leaves some out. The sample yields 150,000 to 200,000 clones, approximately 87% seen once. The sequenced sample consisted of peripheral blood. The source of these receptors is a woman in her seventies with COVID-19, enrolled during active disease.

The chain recombines TRBV6-4 with TRBJ2-3; 8 positions agree with TRBD2. Germline V gene sequence: CDR1 MRHNA, CDR2 SNTAGT. V gave up 5 bases and J gave up 3 bases; unmatched junction bases: 4. The CDR3 is 14 residues long. The CDR3 spells CASSSAGETDTQYF. The CDR3 nucleotides are TGTGCCAGCAGTTCAGCGGGAGAGACAGATACGCAGTATTTT.

In regard to this clone: Other DNA sequences in the same sample also yield this CDR3. The V call is TRBV30, the J call TRBJ1-1; no clear D. Looked up from germline, CDR1 is GTSNPN and CDR2 is SVGIG (reference sequence). Between the trimmed V and J ends, which lost 1 base and 1 base, there was a span of 4 bases. The CDR3 sequence is 12 residues long. The CDR3 bases are TGTGCCTGGAGTGACAGGAACACTGAAGCTTTCTTT. It yields the protein CAWSDRNTEAFF.

The chain has TRBV12-3 or TRBV12-4 and TRBJ1-4; a possible D gene is TRBD1 (5 bases). V dropped 3 bases and J dropped 8 bases, with 10 bases sitting between them. This CDR3 is built from 13 residues. CDR3 sequence reads: CASSLVGGEKLFF. The CDR3 DNA sequence: TGTGCCAGCAGTTTGGTCGGGGGGGAAAAACTGTTTTTT.

V and J are TRBV6-5 and TRBJ1-6; the match to TRBD1 covers 8 bases. In germline, CDR1 is MNHEY, CDR2 SVGAGI. The length of the CDR3 is 15 residues. J gave up 7 bases and V 6 bases, and 8 bases lay outside the gene matches. The CDR3 is CASRRTGSNNSPLHF. The CDR3 DNA follows: TGTGCCAGCAGACGGACAGGGTCGAACAATTCACCCCTCCACTTT.

This chain links TRBV7-3 with TRBJ2-3; TRBD2 aligns across 9 bases. V lost 1 base, J lost 1 base, and 18 bases stayed unmatched. The CDR3 sequence is 21 residues long. Per the germline V gene, CDR1 is SGHTA and CDR2 is FQGTGA. The CDR3 is CASSLIPPSGKGGKRTDTQYF. The CDR3 DNA sequence: TGTGCCAGCAGCTTAATCCCCCCTAGCGGGAAAGGAGGAAAGCGCACAGATACGCAGTATTTT.

This chain connects TRBV5-1 to TRBJ2-4; the D gene is possibly TRBD2 (5 bases). Germline values: CDR1 SGHRS, CDR2 YFSETQ. V was shortened by 2 bases and J by 3 bases, with 12 bases between the two germline ends. The CDR3 contains 15 residues. Written as DNA, the CDR3 is TGCGCCAGCAGCTTAACGAGAGAGGGCAAAAACATTCAGTACTTC. Translation: CASSLTREGKNIQYF.

This chain joins TRBV12-5 and TRBJ2-7; 14 nucleotides align to TRBD2. The CDR3 has 16 amino acids. With V trimmed by 5 bases and J by 2 bases, 5 bases remained unmatched. Germline V lookup: CDR1 LGHNT, CDR2 FRNRAP. CDR3 loop: CASGPRGLAGAYEQYF. CDR3 nucleotide sequence: TGTGCTAGTGGTCCCCGGGGACTAGCGGGAGCCTACGAGCAGTACTTC.

This clone was seen just once. This chain joins TRBV5-4 and TRBJ1-4; TRBD1 matches at 8 bases. The CDR3 sequence is 15 residues long. Germline loops: CDR1 SGHNT, CDR2 YYREEE (reference sequence). V lost 3 bases and J lost 7; bases outside the gene matches: 8. The CDR3 here is CASSSVTGESEKLFF. In DNA, the CDR3 is TGTGCCAGCAGCTCCGTGACAGGGGAGAGTGAAAAACTGTTTTTT.

The rearrangement links TRBV9 to TRBJ2-1, with TRBD2 as a possible D gene (5 bases). Germline CDR1 SGDLS, CDR2 YYNGEE. V gave up 4 bases and J gave up 2 bases, with 16 bases separating them. The CDR3 loop spans 16 amino acids. CDR3 protein: CASSPSFSEAYNEQFF. The CDR3 bases are TGTGCCAGCAGCCCAAGCTTTTCGGAGGCCTACAATGAGCAGTTCTTC.

CDR3 in DNA: TGTGCCAGCAGGGGCCGGACAGGGGGCTCCTACGAGCAGTACTTC. Translated: CASRGRTGGSYEQYF. This sequence joins TRBV28 and TRBJ2-7; 10 positions agree with TRBD1. The CDR3 length is 15 residues. Germline-derived CDR1 and CDR2 are MDHEN and SYDVKM. The ends lost 6 bases at V and 0 bases at J; junction bases unmatched: 5.

As DNA, the CDR3 is TGCAGCGCCGCAAGATCAGGAGGCTCTGGAAACACCATATATTTT. Translated: CSAARSGGSGNTIYF. The chain carries TRBV29-1 and TRBJ1-3; no clear D. The V gene lost 7 bases and the J gene lost 0 bases, with 16 bases spanning the gap. Germline CDR1 and CDR2: SQVTM and ANQGSEA. The CDR3 runs 15 residues.

J is TRBJ2-7 and V is TRBV19; no clear D gene. Germline assignment: CDR1 LNHDA and CDR2 SQIVND (reference sequence). The CDR3 consists of 15 residues. Trimming removed 7 bases from V and 0 bases from J, with 16 bases in between. The CDR3 sequence is CASKVNQFGSYEQYF. CDR3 nucleotides: TGTGCCAGTAAAGTAAACCAATTCGGCTCCTACGAGCAGTACTTC. Based on the CDR3 plus reference TRBV19 and TRBJ2-7, the full variable domain is DGGITQSPKYLFRKEGQNVTLSCEQNLNHDAMYWYRQDPGQGLRLIYYSQIVNDFQKGDIAEGYSVSREKKESFPLTVTSAQKNPTAFYLCASKVNQFGSYEQYFGPGTRLTVT.

V is TRBV19 and J is TRBJ2-7, with 9 bases identical to TRBD2. Germline V gives CDR1 LNHDA, CDR2 SQIVND (reference sequence). The CDR3 is 16 residues long. Losses at the gene ends were 4 bases for V and 4 bases for J; bases not matched to a gene: 11. CDR3 region: CASSRKRLAESYEQYF. CDR3 bases: TGTGCCAGTAGTAGAAAGAGACTAGCGGAATCATACGAGCAGTACTTC.

The chain combines TRBV6-5 with TRBJ1-2, with 7 bases aligning to TRBD1. The J segment lost 3 bases and the V segment lost 0 bases, leaving 7 bases of the junction unmatched. The germline V gene encodes CDR1 MNHEY and CDR2 SVGAGI. The CDR3 is 16 residues long. The CDR3 DNA is TGTGCCAGCAGTTACTCTCGACAGGGCGGAGACTATGGCTACACCTTC. Translated: CASSYSRQGGDYGYTF.

V gene TRBV10-3 combines with J gene TRBJ2-7, with TRBD1 identical over 8 bases. CDR3 length: 12 residues. Losses at the gene ends were 10 bases for V and 7 bases for J; bases not matched to a gene: 9. Germline V gives CDR1 ENHRY, CDR2 SYGVKD. CDR3 sequence (DNA): TGTGCCACCTCGGGACAGGTGGAGGAGCAGTACTTC. Translation: CATSGQVEEQYF.